This entry lists 2 T cell receptor beta chains sequenced from one sample in a study of cytomegalovirus exposure and HLA in healthy donors. It was with 60 Vbeta and 13 Jbeta primers that the PCR ran. Using immunoSEQ multiplex PCR, the repertoire was profiled, and TCRdb retains in-frame clones only, with some absent. The sample records about 91,000 clones, over 75% being singletons. Sample: PBMCs. All receptors come from a male donor in good health and CMV-seropositive.

The J gene is TRBJ2-7, the V gene TRBV30; 9 bases are a match to TRBD1. Germline CDR1 is GTSNPN and CDR2 is SVGIG (reference sequence). The CDR3 length is 13 residues. Trimming took 7 bases from V and 2 from J; bases not matched to a gene: 6. The CDR3 region has the DNA TGTGCCTACTCGGACAGGGGAACCTACGAGCAGTACTTC. Its protein is CAYSDRGTYEQYF.

The chain links TRBV4-1 to TRBJ2-7; 12 bases match TRBD1. Losses at the gene ends were 1 base for V and 6 bases for J; bases not matched to a gene: 7. The CDR3 totals 16 residues. Per the germline V gene, CDR1 is MGHRA and CDR2 is YSYEKL. The CDR3, as DNA: TGCGCCAGCAGCCAAGTTCTACCGGGACAGGGGGCCGAGCAGTACTTC. Translation gives CASSQVLPGQGAEQYF.